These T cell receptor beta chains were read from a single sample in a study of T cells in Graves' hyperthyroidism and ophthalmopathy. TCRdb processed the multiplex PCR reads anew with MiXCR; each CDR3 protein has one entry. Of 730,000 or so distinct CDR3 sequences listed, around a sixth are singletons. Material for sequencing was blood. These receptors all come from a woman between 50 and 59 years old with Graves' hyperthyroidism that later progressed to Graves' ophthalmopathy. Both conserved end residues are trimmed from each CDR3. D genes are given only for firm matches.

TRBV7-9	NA	ASSFLDEQF
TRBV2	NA	ASSVDGSGNQPQH
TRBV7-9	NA	ASSAQGRDTGELF
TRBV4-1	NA	ASSQEETATYEQY
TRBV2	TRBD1	AGSVDRNYGYT
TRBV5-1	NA	ASSWVPGQWVGYT
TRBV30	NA	AWSVGGGYT
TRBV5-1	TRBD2	ASSFYLAGYEQY
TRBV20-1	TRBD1	SARGNSGTAYEQY
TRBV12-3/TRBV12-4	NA	ASSLGWGSENTGELF
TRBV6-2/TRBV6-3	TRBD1	ASSRDRDGTGELF
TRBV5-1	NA	ASSLSTSGTEAF
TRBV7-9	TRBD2	ASSRSGGDTDTQY
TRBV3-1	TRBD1	ASSPPTGWTQYYGYT